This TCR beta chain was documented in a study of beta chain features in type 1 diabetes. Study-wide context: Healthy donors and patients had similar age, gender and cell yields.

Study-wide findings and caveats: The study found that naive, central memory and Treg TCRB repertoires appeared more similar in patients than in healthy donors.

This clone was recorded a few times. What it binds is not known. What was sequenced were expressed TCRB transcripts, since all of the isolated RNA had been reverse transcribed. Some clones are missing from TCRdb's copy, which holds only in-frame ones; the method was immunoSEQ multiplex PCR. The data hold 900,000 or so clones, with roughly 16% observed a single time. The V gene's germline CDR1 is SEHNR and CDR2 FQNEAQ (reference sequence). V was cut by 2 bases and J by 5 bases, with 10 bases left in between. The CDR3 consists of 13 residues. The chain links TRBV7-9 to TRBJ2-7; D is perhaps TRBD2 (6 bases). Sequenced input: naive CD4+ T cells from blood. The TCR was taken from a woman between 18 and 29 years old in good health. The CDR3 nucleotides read TGTGCCAGCAGCTTAATTGGGAGGAACGAGCAGTACTTC. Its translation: CASSLIGRNEQYF.